The 15 T cell receptor beta chains listed next were all sequenced from one sample in a study of cytomegalovirus exposure and HLA in healthy donors. Sequenced by immunoSEQ multiplex PCR; TCRdb stores in-frame clones only, minus some. The data show roughly 120,000 clones, roughly 88% seen once. Sequenced: PBMCs. The receptors were gathered from a man between 18 and 35 years old in good health and CMV-seronegative.

The V call is TRBV5-1, the J call TRBJ2-7; 7 bases agree with TRBD2. Looked up from germline, CDR1 is SGHRS and CDR2 is YFSETQ. V lost 5 bases and J lost 0; bases outside the gene matches: 2. The CDR3 extends over 13 amino acids. The chain's CDR3 is CASRGGSSYEQYF. Written as DNA, the CDR3 is TGCGCCAGCAGAGGCGGGAGCTCCTACGAGCAGTACTTC.

This rearrangement joins TRBV18 to TRBJ2-4; no definite D call. The CDR3 consists of 16 residues. The germline CDR1 and CDR2 sequences are KGHSH and LQKENI. V was pared by 0 bases and J by 2 bases, with 11 bases between. CDR3 DNA sequence: TGTGCCAGCTCACCACCGGGCATGGTGTCCAAAAACATTCAGTACTTC. The encoded protein is CASSPPGMVSKNIQYF.

The chain links TRBV6-1 to TRBJ2-2; D remains ambiguous. CDR3 length: 13 residues. The germline V gene has CDR1 MNHNS and CDR2 SASEGT. The ends were cut back, 10 bases at V and 0 bases at J, with 9 bases in the middle. In DNA, the CDR3 is TGTGCCATAACACCGACGAACACCGGGGAGCTGTTTTTT. It translates to CAITPTNTGELFF.

A few counts support this clone. CDR3 in amino acids: CASSQDGGGSSYEQYF. CDR3 DNA sequence: TGTGCCAGCAGTCAAGACGGCGGGGGTAGCTCCTACGAGCAGTACTTC. This rearrangement joins TRBV11-2 to TRBJ2-7; TRBD2 matches at 7 bases. The germline CDR1 and CDR2 sequences are SGHAT and FQNNGV. V dropped 6 bases and J dropped 0; count of bases not matched to a gene: 11. This CDR3 is built from 16 residues.

V is TRBV4-1 and J is TRBJ2-7; 9 nucleotides match TRBD2. Germline V lookup: CDR1 MGHRA, CDR2 YSYEKL. The CDR3 consists of 14 residues. V trimming: 4 bases; J trimming: 2 bases; junction bases outside the gene matches: 3. Here the CDR3 reads CASSRTSVAYEQYF. The CDR3 region has the DNA TGCGCCAGCAGCCGGACTAGCGTCGCCTACGAGCAGTACTTC.

J is TRBJ1-2 and V is TRBV2; maybe TRBD1 (6 bases). Trimming pared 6 bases from V and 2 bases from J, leaving 16 bases between. CDR1 is SNHLY and CDR2 is FYNNEI in the germline V gene. This CDR3 spans 15 amino acids. The CDR3 spells CASSLEGEANYGYTF. CDR3 in DNA: TGTGCCAGCAGCTTAGAGGGGGAAGCCAACTATGGCTACACCTTC.

The rearrangement uses TRBV30 and TRBJ1-2; no reliable D call. V was trimmed by 4 bases and J by 8 bases, leaving 11 bases between them. Germline V lookup: CDR1 GTSNPN, CDR2 SVGIG (reference sequence). The CDR3 spans 11 residues. CDR3 nucleotides: TGTGCCTGGACAAGGGAGGGAGGCTACACCTTC. It is translated as CAWTREGGYTF. The whole variable domain, remainder taken from reference TRBV30 and TRBJ1-2, is SQTIHQWPATLVQPVGSPLSLECTVEGTSNPNLYWYRQAAGRGLQLLFYSVGIGQISSEVPQNLSASRPQDRQFILSSKKLLLSDSGFYLCAWTREGGYTFGSGTRLTVV.

The V and J genes are TRBV27 and TRBJ2-1; TRBD2 matches at 15 bases. The germline V gene encodes CDR1 MNHEY and CDR2 SMNVEV (reference sequence). V was clipped by 5 bases and J by 10 bases; unmatched bases: 6. CDR3 size: 15 residues. CDR3 sequence: CASSPRTSGRGEQFF. For the CDR3, the DNA is TGTGCCAGCAGTCCCCGGACTAGCGGGAGGGGGGAGCAGTTCTTC.

This sequence joins TRBV7-9 and TRBJ2-7; maybe TRBD2 (5 bases). Per germline, CDR1 SEHNR and CDR2 FQNEAQ (reference sequence). The CDR3 totals 14 residues. Deletions cut 5 bases from V and 7 bases from J, with 18 bases between. The CDR3 region is CASSQAAGSREQYF. The CDR3 DNA reads as TGTGCCAGCAGCCAAGCGGCGGGTTCTCGGGAGCAGTACTTC. Drawing the rest from reference TRBV7-9 and TRBJ2-7, the complete variable domain is DTGVSQNPRHKITKRGQNVTFRCDPISEHNRLYWYRQTLGQGPEFLTYFQNEAQLEKSRLLSDRFSAERPKGSFSTLEIQRTEQGDSAMYLCASSQAAGSREQYFGPGTRLTVT.

The sample holds one count of this clone. This rearrangement joins TRBV6-5 to TRBJ1-1; D gene uncertain. This CDR3 has 15 residues. Trimming left V 2 bases short and J 4 bases short, with 14 bases between. The germline CDR1 and CDR2 sequences are MNHEY and SVGAGI. This chain's CDR3 is CASSYTRGWGTEAFF. The CDR3 bases are TGTGCCAGCAGTTACACTCGGGGATGGGGCACTGAAGCTTTCTTT.

DNA of the CDR3: TGCAGCGTTGTTGGGACAGGGGATACCGGGGAGCTGTTTTTT. Protein: CSVVGTGDTGELFF. This chain uses TRBV29-1 with TRBJ2-2, with 10 nucleotides matching TRBD1. The CDR3 contains 14 residues. The V segment lost 4 bases and the J segment 5 bases; nucleotides outside the gene matches: 4. Germline V gene lookup returns CDR1 SQVTM and CDR2 ANQGSEA.

The chain employs TRBV6-4 and TRBJ1-6; possible D gene TRBD1, 5 bases. Trimming stripped 0 bases from V and 9 bases from J, with 9 bases between. Germline CDR1 reads MRHNA; CDR2 reads SNTAGT. This CDR3 is 14 amino acids long. DNA of the CDR3: TGTGCCAGCAGTGACTCGCAGGGCAGTTCACCCCTCCACTTT. Protein: CASSDSQGSSPLHF.

The genes are TRBV27 and TRBJ2-1; 8 bases agree with TRBD2. CDR1 and CDR2 from the germline V gene are MNHEY and SMNVEV (reference sequence). This CDR3 region has 16 residues. V trimming: 5 bases; J trimming: 5 bases; junction bases outside the gene matches: 11. CDR3 amino acids: CASSPTGTRINNEQFF. CDR3 DNA: TGTGCCAGCAGTCCCACCGGGACTAGGATAAACAATGAGCAGTTCTTC.

The V and J genes are TRBV30 and TRBJ2-3, with 8 bases lining up with TRBD1. J gave up 2 bases and V 3 bases, and 7 bases lay outside the gene matches. CDR1 GTSNPN and CDR2 SVGIG come from the germline V gene (reference sequence). The CDR3 consists of 15 residues. CDR3 amino acids: CAWRARDRFTDTQYF. The CDR3 DNA is TGTGCCTGGAGGGCCCGGGACAGGTTCACAGATACGCAGTATTTT.

In this sample, this clone turned up once. This sequence joins TRBV21-1 and TRBJ2-1; the table's D call, TRBD2, was not checked against the DNA. TRBV21-1 represents a pseudogene. CDR3 size: 16 residues. CDR3 coding DNA: TGTGCCAGCAGACCCGTTAGCGGGAGGCACTTCAATGAGCAGTTCTTC. This sequence encodes CASRPVSGRHFNEQFF.